This T cell receptor (beta chain) derives from a study of T-cell reconstitution after alpha-beta-depleted transplantation in children. General study points: The study reportedly traced alpha-beta T cells about two months after transplant to several hundred expanded graft clones. Most T-cell counts and diversity one year after the transplant came from T cells that were newly produced.

Preparation of the TCRbeta library involved a method that used unique molecular identifiers. TCRdb passed the PCR reads through MiXCR, listing each CDR3 protein once. This table has about 310,000 distinct CDR3 sequences, 23% appearing once. Of note for this clonotype: The antigen remains unidentified.

The ends were cut back, 2 bases at V and 8 bases at J, with 12 bases in the middle. This CDR3 contains 13 residues. This specimen consisted of PBMCs, mostly from graft donor cells, obtained 180 days after TCRalphabeta/CD19-depleted stem cell transplant. This clonotype originated in a male patient between 5 and 17 years old who had a stem cell transplant for acute lymphoblastic leukemia, so the T cells may come from the graft donor. The chain couples TRBV12-3 or TRBV12-4 to TRBJ1-2; tentatively, D is TRBD1 (5 bases). The CDR3 DNA follows: TGTGCCAGCAGTTTAATGATGGGGCAGGGCTACACCTTC. It codes for CASSLMMGQGYTF.